These 31 T cell receptor beta chains came from one sample sequenced in a study of T cells after posttransplantation cyclophosphamide. TCRdb keeps only in-frame clones here, not all; method: immunoSEQ multiplex PCR. Altogether under 50,000 clones were found in the sample, and no singletons occur. The specimen sequenced was PBMCs. The receptors derive from a man aged 35 to 55 in good health, CMV-negative, and a related stem cell transplant donor.

This clone was counted at least ten times. The V and J genes are TRBV28 and TRBJ2-7; tentatively, D is TRBD1 (6 bases). CDR1 is MDHEN, CDR2 SYDVKM, per germline. The CDR3 extends over 15 amino acids. V was trimmed by 4 bases and J by 0 bases, leaving 13 bases between them. CDR3 residues: CASSSSGTPSYEQYF. CDR3 DNA: TGTGCCAGCAGTTCCTCCGGGACACCCTCCTACGAGCAGTACTTC.

This clone has a handful of counts. The chain links TRBV9 to TRBJ2-5; D may be TRBD2 (5 bases). The better agreement between TRBJ2-7 and the DNA end casts doubt on the J call. The germline CDR1 and CDR2 sequences are SGDLS and YYNGEE. The CDR3 has 16 residues. CDR3 residues: CASSAGISPFLYEQYF. The CDR3 DNA reads TGTGCCAGCAGCGCGGGAATAAGCCCCTTTCTCTACGAGCAGTACTTC.

The table lists this clone with many counts. The chain is built from TRBV11-3 and TRBJ2-2, with 10 bases matching TRBD1. The CDR3 spans 14 residues. From germline, CDR1 is SGHNT and CDR2 YENEEA. V dropped 6 bases and J dropped 6; count of bases not matched to a gene: 4. This CDR3 is CASRGTGDAGELFF. The CDR3 DNA sequence: TGTGCCAGCAGGGGGACAGGGGATGCCGGGGAGCTGTTTTTT.

At least ten counts were recorded for this clone. V and J are TRBV7-2 and TRBJ2-3, with 9 bases fitting TRBD2. The J segment lost 3 bases and the V segment lost 0 bases, leaving 7 bases of the junction unmatched. The CDR3 is made up of 17 amino acids. Looked up from germline, CDR1 is SGHTA and CDR2 is FQGNSA. CDR3 residues: CASSLARSSGTTDTQYF. CDR3 in DNA: TGTGCCAGCAGCTTAGCCCGATCTAGCGGGACAACAGATACGCAGTATTTT.

This clone occurred many times. The chain combines TRBV6-5 with TRBJ2-2; perhaps TRBD1 as D (5 bases). V shed 2 bases and J shed 7 bases, with 14 bases lying between them. The CDR3 spans 15 residues. Germline V gives CDR1 MNHEY, CDR2 SVGAGI. CDR3: CASSYLPGFGGELFF. In DNA form, the CDR3 reads TGTGCCAGCAGTTACCTCCCAGGGTTCGGCGGGGAGCTGTTTTTT.

This clone showed up many times. The CDR3 nucleotides are TGTGCCAGCAGCAAAGAGGAGGATAAGACTAGCGGGGAGCCCTACGAGCAGTACTTC. Amino acids: CASSKEEDKTSGEPYEQYF. The V gene is TRBV21-1, the J gene TRBJ2-7; the table's D call, TRBD2, was not checked against the DNA. TRBV21-1 is a known pseudogene. CDR3 length equals 19 residues.

This clone has a count of ten or more. The chain is built from TRBV30 and TRBJ1-3, with D hard to call. The V end lost 1 base, the J end lost 0 bases, and 4 bases lay between the germline ends. The CDR3 is 13 residues long. The V gene's germline CDR1 is GTSNPN and CDR2 SVGIG (reference sequence). DNA for the CDR3: TGTGCCTGGAGTGCTACCTCTGGAAACACCATATATTTT. Its translation is CAWSATSGNTIYF.

In its sample, this clone was seen many times. The chain has TRBV9 and TRBJ1-1; the D is unclear. This CDR3 has 13 residues. V was pared by 0 bases and J by 1 base, with 4 bases between. The germline V gene encodes CDR1 SGDLS and CDR2 YYNGEE. The CDR3 is CASSVDGNTEAFF. CDR3 coding DNA: TGTGCCAGCAGCGTAGACGGGAACACTGAAGCTTTCTTT.

This clone occurred many times. The chain recombines TRBV10-1 with TRBJ2-7; 10 bases match TRBD2. The CDR3 runs 15 residues. Germline trimming cut 3 bases from V and 2 bases from J; bases unmatched to any gene: 4. The germline V gene has CDR1 WNHNN and CDR2 SYGVQD (reference sequence). The CDR3 region has the DNA TGCGCCAGCAGTGAAAGGACTAGCGGACCCTACGAGCAGTACTTC. Translated, it gives CASSERTSGPYEQYF.

Ten or more counts support this clone. The rearrangement joins TRBV18 to TRBJ2-4; 7 bases match TRBD1. V trimming: 5 bases; J trimming: 5 bases; junction bases outside the gene matches: 9. Germline V CDR1 and CDR2: KGHSH, LQKENI. The CDR3 has 15 residues. The DNA of the CDR3 is TGTGCCAGCTCAGATAACCGGGACAGCCAAAACATTCAGTACTTC. This encodes CASSDNRDSQNIQYF.

This clone was picked up many times. The CDR3 region has the DNA TGTGCCAGTAGTTCGACAGGTACCCATGGCTACACCTTC. Translating it yields CASSSTGTHGYTF. This chain connects TRBV19 to TRBJ1-2, with D possibly TRBD1 on 6 matching bases. Per germline, CDR1 LNHDA and CDR2 SQIVND (reference sequence). The CDR3 spans 13 residues. Between the trimmed V and J ends, which lost 5 bases and 6 bases, there was a span of 13 bases.

This clone turned up a few times. The rearrangement links TRBV5-4 to TRBJ2-5; TRBD1 matches 8 bases. The J call could be wrong; TRBJ2-7 is a better fit for the DNA end. Germline-derived CDR1 and CDR2 are SGHNT and YYREEE (reference sequence). This CDR3 has 13 residues. The CDR3 region is CASSLTGDYEQYF. CDR3 sequence (DNA): TGTGCCAGCAGCCTGACAGGGGACTACGAGCAGTACTTC.

At least ten counts were recorded for this clone. The chain links TRBV19 to TRBJ2-7; perhaps TRBD1 as D (6 bases). CDR3 size: 16 residues. Germline V CDR1 and CDR2: LNHDA, SQIVND (reference sequence). Trimming shortened V by 2 bases and J by 2 bases, and 16 bases separated the two germline ends. DNA for the CDR3: TGTGCCAGTAGTATACCTGGCAGGGGTGATGCCTACGAGCAGTACTTC. It is translated as CASSIPGRGDAYEQYF.

This clone was counted at least ten times. The chain combines TRBV19 with TRBJ2-3, with TRBD2 identical over 12 bases. The V gene end was trimmed by 5 bases and the J gene end by 2 bases; junction bases not matched to a gene: 8. The germline gives CDR1 LNHDA, CDR2 SQIVND (reference sequence). This CDR3 region has 17 residues. The CDR3 loop reads CASSPQTSGSVTDTQYF. CDR3 bases: TGTGCCAGTAGTCCCCAGACTAGCGGGAGTGTCACAGATACGCAGTATTTT.

This clone was recorded at least ten times. CDR3 bases: TGTGCCAGCAGTTTCAGGGCTGGTGAGCAGTACTTC. Amino acid sequence: CASSFRAGEQYF. V gene TRBV28 combines with J gene TRBJ2-7; a possible D gene is TRBD1 (5 bases). The CDR3 loop spans 12 amino acids. V was trimmed by 3 bases and J by 7 bases, leaving 10 bases between them. Looked up from germline, CDR1 is MDHEN and CDR2 is SYDVKM.

Ten or more counts support this clone. The J gene is TRBJ2-7, the V gene TRBV5-4; TRBD2 aligns across 10 bases. V gave up 0 bases and J gave up 2 bases; unmatched junction bases: 2. This CDR3 contains 15 residues. Germline V gene data show CDR1 as SGHNT and CDR2 as YYREEE (reference sequence). CDR3 amino acids: CASSLGTSGTYEQYF. The CDR3 nucleotides read TGTGCCAGCAGCTTGGGGACTAGCGGAACCTACGAGCAGTACTTC.

This clone was counted at least ten times. This sequence joins TRBV7-8 and TRBJ1-5; 7 bases are shared with TRBD1. The CDR3 sequence is 16 residues long. Trimming took 2 bases from V and 6 from J; bases not matched to a gene: 10. Germline CDR1 and CDR2: SGHVS and FQNEAQ. In nucleotides, the CDR3 is TGTGCCAGCAGCTTAATGGGGACGAAGGGGGCTCAGCCCCAGCATTTT. Translating gives CASSLMGTKGAQPQHF.

The chain uses TRBV6-5 and TRBJ1-6; the D gene is possibly TRBD1 (6 bases). V shed 5 bases and J shed 4 bases, with 9 bases lying between them. The germline gives CDR1 MNHEY, CDR2 SVGAGI. The CDR3 contains 14 residues. The CDR3 reads CASSGQFYNSPLHF. DNA for the CDR3: TGTGCCAGCAGTGGACAGTTTTATAATTCACCCCTCCACTTT.

This clone was detected many times. This chain links TRBV11-3 with TRBJ2-3; perhaps TRBD2 as D (5 bases). V lost 5 bases and J lost 2, with 11 bases in between. The CDR3 runs 14 residues. Per germline, CDR1 SGHNT and CDR2 YENEEA. CDR3 sequence (DNA): TGTGCCAGCAGCCCCGGGATTTCCACAGATACGCAGTATTTT. Translation gives CASSPGISTDTQYF.

This clone occurred many times. The rearrangement uses TRBV19 and TRBJ2-3, with TRBD2 matching 12 bases. CDR1 and CDR2 from the germline V gene are LNHDA and SQIVND (reference sequence). CDR3 length equals 15 residues. V gave up 4 bases and J gave up 3 bases; unmatched junction bases: 2. The CDR3 loop is CASSTTSGRTDTQYF. The CDR3 DNA sequence: TGTGCCAGTAGTACGACTAGCGGGAGAACAGATACGCAGTATTTT.

This clone showed up many times. The chain recombines TRBV6-6 with TRBJ2-7; D is perhaps TRBD2 (6 bases). This CDR3 spans 16 amino acids. Germline assignment: CDR1 MNHNY and CDR2 SVGAGI (reference sequence). V was cut by 6 bases and J by 2 bases, with 20 bases left in between. The CDR3 coding sequence is TGTGCCAGCAGCCCCCTATTAACGGAGGGGACCTACGAGCAGTACTTC. Translated: CASSPLLTEGTYEQYF.

This clone showed up just a few times. The chain recombines TRBV6-1 with TRBJ1-1; a possible D gene is TRBD1 (5 bases). CDR3 length: 14 residues. Germline-derived CDR1 and CDR2 are MNHNS and SASEGT. The germline V and J ends were trimmed by 6 bases and 5 bases, with 16 bases remaining between them. The CDR3 nucleotides read TGTGCCAGCAGCCGACCGGGACTCGAGACTGAAGCTTTCTTT. Translating gives CASSRPGLETEAFF.

This clone was seen many times. CDR3 DNA: TGTGCCAGCAGTTCCTCCCGGGACAGGGGAAATCAGCCCCAGCATTTT. Its protein is CASSSSRDRGNQPQHF. The chain uses TRBV28 and TRBJ1-5; 10 nucleotides agree with TRBD1. The germline gives CDR1 MDHEN, CDR2 SYDVKM. The CDR3 extends over 16 amino acids. The V and J ends lost 4 bases and 4 bases, in that order; junction bases with no gene match: 7.

This clone was recorded many times. V and J are TRBV11-2 and TRBJ2-3, with a possible D match to TRBD2 (6 bases). Trimming shortened V by 1 base and J by 8 bases, and 19 bases separated the two germline ends. The CDR3 extends over 16 amino acids. Germline V lookup: CDR1 SGHAT, CDR2 FQNNGV. Here the CDR3 DNA reads TGTGCCAGCAGCTTAGCGCGGGCAGGCGGGGCCGGTACGCAGTATTTT. Translation: CASSLARAGGAGTQYF.

This clone came up many times. The V gene is TRBV10-1, the J gene TRBJ2-7; D perhaps matches TRBD2 (6 bases). Germline values: CDR1 WNHNN, CDR2 SYGVQD (reference sequence). Trimming shortened V by 6 bases and J by 7 bases, and 16 bases separated the two germline ends. This CDR3 region has 13 residues. The CDR3 protein is CASSPGGVEEQYF. In DNA, the CDR3 is TGCGCCAGCAGCCCAGGAGGGGTTGAAGAGCAGTACTTC.

This clone was counted at least ten times. The chain couples TRBV10-3 to TRBJ2-7, with TRBD1 identical over 8 bases. Trimming cost V 4 bases and J 3 bases; bases outside gene matches: 17. This CDR3 region has 18 residues. CDR1 and CDR2 from the germline V gene are ENHRY and SYGVKD. CDR3 loop: CAISAWQGADRVHYEQYF. CDR3 coding DNA: TGTGCCATCAGTGCATGGCAGGGGGCGGATAGGGTTCACTACGAGCAGTACTTC.

This clone was counted many times. This chain uses TRBV18 with TRBJ1-1; maybe TRBD1 (5 bases). This CDR3 is built from 14 residues. Germline-derived CDR1 and CDR2 are KGHSH and LQKENI. V was trimmed by 3 bases and J by 3 bases, leaving 11 bases between them. This CDR3 reads CASSPPGGDTEAFF. The CDR3 bases are TGTGCCAGCTCACCGCCAGGAGGGGACACTGAAGCTTTCTTT. Drawing the rest from reference TRBV18 and TRBJ1-1, the complete variable domain is NAGVMQNPRHLVRRRGQEARLRCSPMKGHSHVYWYRQLPEEGLKFMVYLQKENIIDESGMPKERFSAEFPKEGPSILRIQQVVRGDSAAYFCASSPPGGDTEAFFGQGTRLTVV.

This clone came up many times. The J gene is TRBJ1-2, the V gene TRBV13; D gene ambiguous. The germline V and J ends were trimmed by 0 bases and 4 bases, with 9 bases remaining between them. Germline V lookup: CDR1 PRHDT, CDR2 FYEKMQ (reference sequence). The CDR3 covers 14 residues. This CDR3 is CASSLGPRGYGYTF. The CDR3 nucleotides read TGTGCCAGCAGCTTAGGACCTCGGGGCTATGGCTACACCTTC. Together with reference TRBV13 and TRBJ1-2, the CDR3 gives the full variable domain: AAGVIQSPRHLIKEKRETATLKCYPIPRHDTVYWYQQGPGQDPQFLISFYEKMQSDKGSIPDRFSAQQFSDYHSELNMSSLELGDSALYFCASSLGPRGYGYTFGSGTRLTVV.

Many counts were recorded for this clone. V is TRBV29-1 and J is TRBJ2-7; 8 bases are a match to TRBD2. Germline CDR1 reads SQVTM; CDR2 reads ANQGSEA. V shed 7 bases, J shed 1 base, and the junction held 3 bases outside the gene matches. CDR3 length equals 12 residues. The DNA of the CDR3 is TGCAGCGCGTTAGCGGGGTCCTACGAGCAGTACTTC. This codes for CSALAGSYEQYF.

In its sample, this clone was seen many times. This chain connects TRBV9 to TRBJ2-1; 7 bases agree with TRBD1. The CDR3 covers 15 residues. Losses at the gene ends were 1 base for V and 7 bases for J; bases not matched to a gene: 8. Germline V gene data show CDR1 as SGDLS and CDR2 as YYNGEE. This CDR3 is CASSVLGTERNEQFF. The CDR3 coding sequence is TGTGCCAGCAGCGTACTTGGGACAGAGAGGAATGAGCAGTTCTTC.

This clone was found many times. The J gene is TRBJ2-7, the V gene TRBV7-9; no definite D call. CDR1 is SEHNR and CDR2 is FQNEAQ in the germline V gene (reference sequence). CDR3 length: 13 residues. Trimming pared 3 bases from V and 5 bases from J, leaving 11 bases between. The CDR3 loop is CASSFTPADEQYF. In nucleotides, the CDR3 is TGTGCCAGCAGCTTTACACCGGCGGACGAGCAGTACTTC.